This T cell receptor (beta chain) came from a study of T cell responses to AZD1222 COVID-19 vaccine. Assay used: immunoSEQ multiplex PCR; TCRdb lists only in-frame clones, some missing. The data contain approximately 140,000 clones, about 87% of them seen just once; the ten biggest clones take up more than 13%. As concerns this clone: Its antigen is still unknown.

V lost 3 bases and J lost 8, with 11 bases in between. CDR1 and CDR2 from the germline V gene are LNHDA and SQIVND (reference sequence). The CDR3 consists of 13 residues. Study-wide findings and caveats: Increases in Spike-specific TCR breadth and depth were seen after two AZD1222 doses. Among AZD1222 vaccinees, only six were seropositive at baseline.

The chain combines TRBV19 with TRBJ1-5; the D is unclear. This clonotype originated in an adult in good health. Source: peripheral blood, taken on day 0 of AZD1222 vaccination. Here the CDR3 reads CASSMALGEPQHF. CDR3 DNA: TGTGCCAGTAGTATGGCCTTGGGAGAGCCCCAGCATTTT.